This passage covers 8 T cell receptor beta chains from one sample sequenced in a study of tumor-infiltrating lymphocytes in primary liver carcinoma. RNA isolated from unsorted whole blood supplied the blood RNA, with germline DNA also extracted. The input was approximately 500 ng total RNA; TCR beta cDNA was made from it with a constant-region primer. The TCR beta library was amplified through three nested multiplex PCR rounds in a modified ARM-PCR procedure. Investigators reported that the first two PCR rounds, at 10 cycles each, used TRBV1-TRBV30 forward primers with a C-beta reverse primer. Each CDR3 protein gets one entry after TCRdb re-called the multiplex PCR reads with MiXCR. The table lists approximately 310,000 distinct CDR3 sequences, 65% of them singletons, with around 9.5% in the top ten. The source material was peripheral blood. These receptors originate from a man aged 40-55 years with primary liver carcinoma and hepatitis B virus infection.

V is TRBV28 and J is TRBJ2-2, with TRBD1 as a possible D gene (5 bases). The CDR3 has 13 amino acids. Germline CDR1 and CDR2: MDHEN and SYDVKM. Trimming removed 8 bases at V and 0 bases at J, with 7 bases between. In DNA form, the CDR3 reads TGTGCCAGCGGGGCGGCGAACACCGGGGAGCTGTTTTTT. Encoded protein: CASGAANTGELFF.

In the case of this clonotype: This could be a read error, since a much larger clone is one nucleotide away. The chain carries TRBV12-3 or TRBV12-4 and TRBJ2-7; TRBD1 aligns across 7 bases. The CDR3 loop spans 14 amino acids. CDR3 in DNA: TGTGCCAGCAGTTTAGGGGGACAGACATACGAGAAGTACTTC. Translated, it gives CASSLGGQTYEKYF.

For this clonotype: This may be a read error, as it is one base from a much larger clone. The chain is built from TRBV6-5 and TRBJ2-7, with a weak D call TRBD1 (6 bases). Germline V lookup: CDR1 MNHEY, CDR2 SVGAGI. CDR3 length: 15 residues. The V gene lost 5 bases and the J gene lost 2 bases, with 16 bases spanning the gap. CDR3 nucleotides: TGTGCCAGCAGTGTGCCCCAGGGGCCCCCCTACGAGCAGTACTTC. Its translation is CASSVPQGPPYEQYF.

The chain is built from TRBV30 and TRBJ2-3; unclear D gene. This CDR3 has 12 residues. Germline CDR1 is GTSNPN and CDR2 is SVGIG (reference sequence). The ends were cut back, 3 bases at V and 2 bases at J, with 6 bases in the middle. Here the CDR3 DNA reads TGTGCCTGGAGGTTAGCCACAGATACGCAGTATTTT. It specifies CAWRLATDTQYF.

This clonotype was seen a single time. A read error may account for a junction end that differs from germline. This sequence joins TRBV5-1 and TRBJ2-7, with 13 bases that match TRBD2. The CDR3 is 15 residues long. Germline CDR1 is SGHRS and CDR2 is YFSETQ. CDR3 nucleotide sequence: TGCACCAGCAGCTACGGGACTAGCGGGGTCTACGAGCAGTACTTC. It encodes CTSSYGTSGVYEQYF.

This clonotype was detected a few times. This sequence joins TRBV12-3 or TRBV12-4 and TRBJ2-2; 8 nucleotides line up with TRBD2. This CDR3 spans 15 amino acids. Unmatched junction bases numbered 12, after V lost 10 bases and J lost 5 bases. The CDR3 DNA follows: TGTGCCATCCTGTCCCGCGGGAGGTTTACCGGGGAGCTGTTTTTT. Translating it yields CAILSRGRFTGELFF.

The sample holds many counts of this clonotype. The chain is built from TRBV6-6 and TRBJ2-4; a weak D match, TRBD1 (6 bases). Trimming pared 7 bases from V and 8 bases from J, leaving 12 bases between. CDR1 is MNHNY and CDR2 is SVGAGI in the germline V gene (reference sequence). The CDR3 length is 12 residues. This chain's CDR3 is CASNTGSDIQYF. The DNA of the CDR3 is TGTGCCAGCAACACAGGGTCGGACATTCAGTACTTC.

This clonotype has a handful of counts. Given a much more abundant clone one base away, this may be a read error. The chain links TRBV29-1 to TRBJ2-5; tentatively, D is TRBD1 or TRBD2 (5 bases each). The V gene's germline CDR1 is SQVTM and CDR2 ANQGSEA. V dropped 3 bases and J dropped 5 bases, with 16 bases sitting between them. This CDR3 has 14 amino acids. CDR3 DNA sequence: TGCAGCGTTGATAGTGGCGGGTGGGGCGAGACCCAGTACTTC. Translated: CSVDSGGWGETQYF.